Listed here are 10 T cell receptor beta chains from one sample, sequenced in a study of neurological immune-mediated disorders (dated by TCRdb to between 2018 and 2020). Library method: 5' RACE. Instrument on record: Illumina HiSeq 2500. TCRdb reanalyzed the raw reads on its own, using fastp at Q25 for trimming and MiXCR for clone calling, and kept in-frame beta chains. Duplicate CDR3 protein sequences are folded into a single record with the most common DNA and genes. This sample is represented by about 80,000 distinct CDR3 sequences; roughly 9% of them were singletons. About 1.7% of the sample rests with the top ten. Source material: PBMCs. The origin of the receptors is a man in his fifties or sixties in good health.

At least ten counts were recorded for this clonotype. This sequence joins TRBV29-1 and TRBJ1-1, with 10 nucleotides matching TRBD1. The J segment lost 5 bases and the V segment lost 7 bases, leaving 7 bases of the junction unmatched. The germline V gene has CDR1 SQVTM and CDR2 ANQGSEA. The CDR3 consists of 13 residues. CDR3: CSADRGDGTEAFF. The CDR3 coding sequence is TGCAGCGCGGACAGGGGGGATGGGACTGAAGCTTTCTTT.

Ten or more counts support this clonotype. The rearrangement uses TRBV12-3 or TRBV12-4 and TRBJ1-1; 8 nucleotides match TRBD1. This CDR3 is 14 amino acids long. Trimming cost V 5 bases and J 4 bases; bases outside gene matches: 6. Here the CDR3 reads CASSRRQGSTEAFF. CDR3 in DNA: TGTGCCAGCAGTCGAAGACAGGGGAGCACTGAAGCTTTCTTT.

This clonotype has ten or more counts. The CDR3 loop reads CASSLSGRTSGANVLTF. The CDR3 DNA reads as TGTGCCAGCAGCCTATCCGGCAGGACTTCTGGGGCCAACGTCCTGACTTTC. The chain employs TRBV7-9 and TRBJ2-6; tentative D call: TRBD2 (5 bases). Germline lookup yields CDR1 SEHNR and CDR2 FQNEAQ (reference sequence). The V end lost 5 bases, the J end lost 1 base, and 15 bases lay between the germline ends. This CDR3 spans 17 amino acids.

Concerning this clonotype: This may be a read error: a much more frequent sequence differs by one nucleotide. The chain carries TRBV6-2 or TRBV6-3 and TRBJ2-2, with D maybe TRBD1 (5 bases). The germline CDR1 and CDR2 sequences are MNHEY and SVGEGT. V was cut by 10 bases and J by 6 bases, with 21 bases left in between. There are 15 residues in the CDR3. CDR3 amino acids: CAIIISWGTPGELFF. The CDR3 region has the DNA TGTGCCATCATAATCTCGTGGGGCACCCCCGGGGAGCTGTTTTTT.

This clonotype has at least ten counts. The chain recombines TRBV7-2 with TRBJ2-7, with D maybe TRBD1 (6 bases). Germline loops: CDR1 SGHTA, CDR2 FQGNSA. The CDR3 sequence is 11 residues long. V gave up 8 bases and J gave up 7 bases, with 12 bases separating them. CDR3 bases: TGTGCCAGCGGCACAGGGTATGAGCAGTACTTC. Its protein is CASGTGYEQYF. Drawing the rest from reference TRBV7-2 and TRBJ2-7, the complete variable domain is GAGVSQSPSNKVTEKGKDVELRCDPISGHTALYWYRQSLGQGLEFLIYFQGNSAPDKSGLPSDRFSAERTGGSVSTLTIQRTQQEDSAVYLCASGTGYEQYFGPGTRLTVT.

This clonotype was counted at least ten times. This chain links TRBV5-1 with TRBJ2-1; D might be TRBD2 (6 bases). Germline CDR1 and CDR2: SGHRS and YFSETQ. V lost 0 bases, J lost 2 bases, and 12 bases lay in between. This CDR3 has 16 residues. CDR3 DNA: TGCGCCAGCAGCTTGGATGCGGGAATAACCTACAATGAGCAGTTCTTC. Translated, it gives CASSLDAGITYNEQFF.

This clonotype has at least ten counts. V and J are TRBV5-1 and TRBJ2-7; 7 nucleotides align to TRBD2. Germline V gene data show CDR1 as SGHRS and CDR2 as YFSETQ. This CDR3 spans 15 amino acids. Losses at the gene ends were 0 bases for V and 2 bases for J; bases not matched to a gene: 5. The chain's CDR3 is CASSLASGRAYEQYF. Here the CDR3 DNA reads TGCGCCAGCAGCTTGGCTTCGGGGAGGGCCTACGAGCAGTACTTC.

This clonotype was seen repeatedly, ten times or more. The CDR3 loop reads CASSGTDRCEQYF. The CDR3 bases are TGTGCCAGCAGCGGAACGGACAGGTGCGAGCAGTACTTC. The V gene is TRBV5-4, the J gene TRBJ2-7, with 7 bases matching TRBD1. Germline V gene lookup returns CDR1 SGHNT and CDR2 YYREEE (reference sequence). With 4 bases clipped from V and 6 bases from J, the junction kept 7 bases outside the gene matches. This CDR3 is 13 amino acids long.

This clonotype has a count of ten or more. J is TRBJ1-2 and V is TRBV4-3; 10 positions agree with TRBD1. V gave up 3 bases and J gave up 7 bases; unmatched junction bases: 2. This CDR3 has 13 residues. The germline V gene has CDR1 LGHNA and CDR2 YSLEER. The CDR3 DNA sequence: TGCGCCAGCAGCCAGGGGACAGGGGCTGGCTACACCTTC. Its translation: CASSQGTGAGYTF.

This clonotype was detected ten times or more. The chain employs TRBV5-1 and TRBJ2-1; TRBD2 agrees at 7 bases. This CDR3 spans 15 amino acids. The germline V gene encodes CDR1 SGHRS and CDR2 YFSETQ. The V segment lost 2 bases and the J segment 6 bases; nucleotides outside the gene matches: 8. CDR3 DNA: TGCGCCAGCAGCTTTTCGGGGGGATCCGGCAATGAGCAGTTCTTC. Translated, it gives CASSFSGGSGNEQFF.